This T cell receptor (beta chain) was sequenced for a study of cytomegalovirus exposure and HLA in healthy donors (dated by TCRdb to about 2017). Regarding the study in general: The 666 repertoires of the first cohort and the roughly 110 validation repertoires were produced on the same platform, according to a later analysis. The aim of the study was to test whether cataloging public T cell receptors could identify signatures of past pathogen exposure. Besides the first cohort of roughly 700 subjects, a separate validation cohort made up of 90 to 150 different subjects was used. The study combined high-throughput TCR immunosequencing, statistical association of individual TCRs with disease status, and machine learning to predict cytomegalovirus infection status. What the study reported, not specific to this receptor: In vitro tests confirmed that three of the cytomegalovirus-associated TCR beta chains recognize cytomegalovirus antigens. The validation cohort had no HLA typing available for a later analysis, so co-occurrence within that cohort was assessed over all 130 or so repertoires. Of the cluster scores, 85% to 95% were above 0 in a later analysis, which found that TCRs clustered in the first cohort also tended to co-occur in the 95 to 150 validation repertoires. In the study, around 160 TCR beta chains were listed as associated with cytomegalovirus. While some public TCRs were present in many individuals, most TCR sequences turned up only very rarely across donors. According to the authors, the approach could potentially be generalized to other disease states and immunological phenotypes. In both the original and validation cohorts, the classifier was reported to diagnose cytomegalovirus status with high specificity and sensitivity.

Including the terminal cysteine and phenylalanine, the CDR3 comprises 16 residues. Of the read, only the CDR3 DNA is kept; its 48 bases are in frame from base 1. Deletion took 2 bases off V and 1 base off J, with a span of 14 bases between the germline ends. For CDR1 and CDR2, the germline V gene lists MNHEY and SVGAGI. Separate from the approximately 670-subject first cohort, the validation cohort of about 110 subjects was the group to which the donors belonged. Regarding this clone: It lacks a known antigen. Base qualities are not at hand, and no much larger clone is one base apart.

Library prep was done by the immunoSEQ multiplex PCR assay. The paper's data handling went like this. A statistical classification framework was built to diagnose cytomegalovirus status from the catalog of TCR beta chain sequences. Imported from immuneACCESS, the table was reduced by TCRdb to in-frame sequences with V and J called. These copies leave out some clones; in studies compared against another copy, an unresolved V gene accounts for under half, and the cause of the remainder is not known. Clone size and V and J calls were adopted from that table, with D and trimming inferred from the DNA. For this sample there are about 340,000 clones; around 86% appear just once. The ten most abundant clones make up 0.84% of the sample.

This receptor chain uses TRBV6-5 and TRBJ2-5, with no confidently assigned D gene. The origin of this receptor is a woman younger than 30 in good health and CMV-seronegative. Sequences were obtained from PBMCs. The CDR3 amino acid sequence is: CASSYELQTSQETQYF. The nucleotides read TGTGCCAGCAGTTACGAACTACAAACGTCCCAAGAGACCCAGTACTTC.